Reported below is one TCR beta chain. Its antigen remains unknown. This entry comes from a study of metastatic and nonmetastatic thyroid tumors. Study outcomes and limitations: Reports indicated that malignant thyroid tumors showed significantly higher TCR beta diversity than benign nodules did, in blood and tumor.

Patients were all untreated before their thyroid surgery. TCRdb redid the clone calls on the PCR reads using MiXCR. There are roughly 34,000 clones in the sample; roughly 36% occur only once, and 22% lies in the top ten. The germline gives CDR1 SGHVS, CDR2 FNYEAQ. V was pared by 4 bases and J by 2 bases, with 13 bases between. The CDR3 is 15 amino acids. The sample taken for sequencing was tumor tissue. This clonotype was sampled from a female donor with papillary thyroid cancer or a benign thyroid nodule (not recorded which). Some clones in this sample may be carry-over from other donors' samples. This rearrangement joins TRBV7-6 to TRBJ2-3; perhaps TRBD2 as D (6 bases). CDR3 amino acids: CASSSWGGNTDTQYF. The CDR3 nucleotides are TGTGCCAGCAGCTCCTGGGGCGGGAACACAGATACGCAGTATTTT.